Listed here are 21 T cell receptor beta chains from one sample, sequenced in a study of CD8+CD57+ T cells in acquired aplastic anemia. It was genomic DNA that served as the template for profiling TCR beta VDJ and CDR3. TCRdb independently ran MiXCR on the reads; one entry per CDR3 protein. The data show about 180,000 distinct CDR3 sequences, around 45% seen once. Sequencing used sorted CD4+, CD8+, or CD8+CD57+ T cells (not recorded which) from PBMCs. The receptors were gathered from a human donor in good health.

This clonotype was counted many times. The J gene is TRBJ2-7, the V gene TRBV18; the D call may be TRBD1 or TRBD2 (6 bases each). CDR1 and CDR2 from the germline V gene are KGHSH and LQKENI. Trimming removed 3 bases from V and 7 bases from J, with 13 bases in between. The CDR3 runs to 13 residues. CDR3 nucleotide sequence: TGTGCCAGCTCACCTTCCGGGGGCGTTGAGCAGTACTTC. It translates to CASSPSGGVEQYF.

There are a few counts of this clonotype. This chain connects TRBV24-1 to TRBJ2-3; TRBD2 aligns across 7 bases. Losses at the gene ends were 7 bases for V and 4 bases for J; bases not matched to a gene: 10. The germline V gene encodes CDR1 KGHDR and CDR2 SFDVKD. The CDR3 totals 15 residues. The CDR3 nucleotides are TGTGCCACCAGCCACGCCGTCGCGGGAGCAGATACGCAGTATTTT. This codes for CATSHAVAGADTQYF.

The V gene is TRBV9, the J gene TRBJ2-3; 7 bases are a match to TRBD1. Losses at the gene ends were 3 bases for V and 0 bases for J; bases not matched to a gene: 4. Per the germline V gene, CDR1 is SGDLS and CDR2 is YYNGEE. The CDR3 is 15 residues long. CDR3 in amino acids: CASSADRDSTDTQYF. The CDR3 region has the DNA TGTGCCAGCAGCGCCGACAGGGATAGCACAGATACGCAGTATTTT.

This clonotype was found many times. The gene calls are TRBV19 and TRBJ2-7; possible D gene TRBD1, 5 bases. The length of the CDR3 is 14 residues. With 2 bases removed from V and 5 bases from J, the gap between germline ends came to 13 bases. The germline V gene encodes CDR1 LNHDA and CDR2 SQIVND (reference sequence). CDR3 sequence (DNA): TGTGCCAGTAGTATAATAGTCAGGGTAAACGAGCAGTACTTC. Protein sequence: CASSIIVRVNEQYF.

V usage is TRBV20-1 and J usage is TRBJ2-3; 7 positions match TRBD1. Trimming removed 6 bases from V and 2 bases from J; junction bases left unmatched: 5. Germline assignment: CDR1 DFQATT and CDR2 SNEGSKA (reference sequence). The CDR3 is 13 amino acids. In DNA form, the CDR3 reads TGCAGTGCCAGGGACAGTTACACAGATACGCAGTATTTT. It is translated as CSARDSYTDTQYF.

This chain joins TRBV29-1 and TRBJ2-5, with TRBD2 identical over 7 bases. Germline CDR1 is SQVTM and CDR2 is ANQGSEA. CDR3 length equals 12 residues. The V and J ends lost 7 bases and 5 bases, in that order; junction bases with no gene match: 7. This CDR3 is CSAWGGQETQYF. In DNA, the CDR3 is TGCAGCGCTTGGGGGGGTCAGGAGACCCAGTACTTC.

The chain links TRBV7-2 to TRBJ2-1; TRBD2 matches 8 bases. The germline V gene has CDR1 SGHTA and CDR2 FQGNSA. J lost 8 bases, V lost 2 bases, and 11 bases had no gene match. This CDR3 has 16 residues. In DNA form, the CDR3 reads TGTGCCAGCAGCTTACCCTTAAGCGGGAGTAGGGATGAGCAGTTCTTC. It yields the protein CASSLPLSGSRDEQFF.

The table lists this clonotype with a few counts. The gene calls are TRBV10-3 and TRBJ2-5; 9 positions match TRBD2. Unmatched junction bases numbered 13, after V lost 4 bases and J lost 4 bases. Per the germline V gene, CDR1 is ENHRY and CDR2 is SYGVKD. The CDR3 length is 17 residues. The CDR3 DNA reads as TGTGCCATCAGTGGAGCCCTGGGACTAGCCGACGGAGAGACCCAGTACTTC. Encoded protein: CAISGALGLADGETQYF.

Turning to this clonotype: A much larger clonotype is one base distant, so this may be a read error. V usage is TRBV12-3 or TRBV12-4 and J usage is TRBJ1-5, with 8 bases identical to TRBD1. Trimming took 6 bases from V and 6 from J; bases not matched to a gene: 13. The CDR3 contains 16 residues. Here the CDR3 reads CASRQDTGGESQPQHF. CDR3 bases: TGTGCCAGCAGGCAAGATACAGGGGGAGAAAGTCAGCCCCAGCATTTT.

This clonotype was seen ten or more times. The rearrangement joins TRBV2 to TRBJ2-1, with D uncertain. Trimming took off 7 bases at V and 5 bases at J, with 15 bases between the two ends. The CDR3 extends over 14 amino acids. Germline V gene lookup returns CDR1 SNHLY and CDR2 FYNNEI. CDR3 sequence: CASTGPTPDNEQFF. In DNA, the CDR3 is TGTGCCAGCACCGGACCCACCCCGGACAATGAGCAGTTCTTC.

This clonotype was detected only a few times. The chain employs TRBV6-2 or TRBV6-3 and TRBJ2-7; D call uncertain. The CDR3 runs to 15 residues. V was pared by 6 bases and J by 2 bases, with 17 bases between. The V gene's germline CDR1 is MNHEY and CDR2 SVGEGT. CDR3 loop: CASRTPQSRAYEQYF. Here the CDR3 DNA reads TGTGCCAGCAGGACCCCACAGAGCCGAGCCTACGAGCAGTACTTC.

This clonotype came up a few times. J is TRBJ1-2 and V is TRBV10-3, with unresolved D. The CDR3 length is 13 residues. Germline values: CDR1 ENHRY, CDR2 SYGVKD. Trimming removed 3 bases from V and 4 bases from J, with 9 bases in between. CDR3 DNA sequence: TGTGCCATCAGTGATGACGTAGGCTATGGCTACACCTTC. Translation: CAISDDVGYGYTF.

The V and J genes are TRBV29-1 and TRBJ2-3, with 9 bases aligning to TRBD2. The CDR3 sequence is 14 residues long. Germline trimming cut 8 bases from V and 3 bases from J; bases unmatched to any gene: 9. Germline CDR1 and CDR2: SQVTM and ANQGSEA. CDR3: CSSTRLAVTDTQYF. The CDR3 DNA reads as TGCAGCTCAACGCGACTAGCGGTTACAGATACGCAGTATTTT.

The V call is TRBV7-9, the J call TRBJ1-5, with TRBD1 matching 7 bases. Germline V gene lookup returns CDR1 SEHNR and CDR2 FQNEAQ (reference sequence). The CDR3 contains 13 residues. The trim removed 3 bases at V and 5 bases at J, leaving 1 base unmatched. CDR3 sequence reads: CASSFTGDQPQHF. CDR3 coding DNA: TGTGCCAGCAGCTTTACAGGGGATCAGCCCCAGCATTTT.

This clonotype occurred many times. CDR3 bases: TGTGCCAGCAGCTTACCAGCCCCGAACACTGAAGCTTTCTTT. Amino acid sequence: CASSLPAPNTEAFF. The chain links TRBV7-9 to TRBJ1-1; D is uncertain. V was cut by 2 bases and J by 1 base, with 8 bases left in between. The CDR3 runs to 14 residues. Germline values: CDR1 SEHNR, CDR2 FQNEAQ (reference sequence).

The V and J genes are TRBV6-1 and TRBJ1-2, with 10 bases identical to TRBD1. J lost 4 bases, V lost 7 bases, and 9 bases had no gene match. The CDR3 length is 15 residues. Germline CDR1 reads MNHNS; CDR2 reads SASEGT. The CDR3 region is CASIPGTGVSYGYTF. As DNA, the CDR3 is TGTGCCAGCATACCCGGGACAGGGGTTTCCTATGGCTACACCTTC.

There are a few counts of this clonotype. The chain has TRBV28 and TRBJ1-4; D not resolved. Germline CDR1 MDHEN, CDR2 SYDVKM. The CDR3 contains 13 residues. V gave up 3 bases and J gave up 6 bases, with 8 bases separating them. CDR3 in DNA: TGTGCCAGCAGTTTTTACAGCTATGAAAAACTGTTTTTT. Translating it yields CASSFYSYEKLFF.

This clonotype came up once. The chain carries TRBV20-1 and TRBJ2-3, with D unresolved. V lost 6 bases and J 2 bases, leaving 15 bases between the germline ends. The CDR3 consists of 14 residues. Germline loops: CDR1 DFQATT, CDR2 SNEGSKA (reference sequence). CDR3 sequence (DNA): TGCAGTGCCCAGAGAGCCTTATCCACAGATACGCAGTATTTT. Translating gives CSAQRALSTDTQYF.

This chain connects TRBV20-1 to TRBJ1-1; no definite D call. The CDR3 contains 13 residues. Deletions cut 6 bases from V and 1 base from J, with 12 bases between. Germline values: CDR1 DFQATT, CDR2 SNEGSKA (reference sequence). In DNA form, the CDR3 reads TGCAGTGCCTCTATTGAACGGAACACTGAAGCTTTCTTT. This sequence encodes CSASIERNTEAFF.

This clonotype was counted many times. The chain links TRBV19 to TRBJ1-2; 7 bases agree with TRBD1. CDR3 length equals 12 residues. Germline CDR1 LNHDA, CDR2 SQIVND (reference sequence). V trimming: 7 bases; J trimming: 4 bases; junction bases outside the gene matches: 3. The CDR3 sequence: CASMEGAYGYTF. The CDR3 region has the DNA TGTGCCAGTATGGAGGGGGCCTATGGCTACACCTTC.

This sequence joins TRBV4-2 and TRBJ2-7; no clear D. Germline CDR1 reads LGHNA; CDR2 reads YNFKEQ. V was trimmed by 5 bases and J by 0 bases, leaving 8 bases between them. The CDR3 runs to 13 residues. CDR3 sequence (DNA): TGTGCCAGCAGCACCGACTTCTCCTACGAGCAGTACTTC. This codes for CASSTDFSYEQYF.